What follows describes a single TCR beta chain. Unique molecular identifiers tagged the TCRbeta library. From the PCR reads, TCRdb called clonotypes with MiXCR, one entry per CDR3 protein. This sample has about 500,000 distinct CDR3 sequences, with over 25% found just once. The CDR3 is 15 residues long. V was clipped by 7 bases and J by 0 bases; unmatched bases: 5. CDR1 and CDR2 (germline): LNHDA, SQIVND (reference sequence). The sample belongs to a study of T-cell reconstitution after alpha-beta-depleted transplantation in children. The sequencing here drew on PBMCs from the stem cell graft donor, taken from the stem cell graft. The chain links TRBV19 to TRBJ1-5; TRBD1 aligns across 8 bases. This clonotype was obtained from a human donor who donated a stem cell graft to a child with aplastic anemia. DNA of the CDR3: TGTGCCAGTATCCCCAGGGGGCTTAGCAATCAGCCCCAGCATTTT. It specifies CASIPRGLSNQPQHF.